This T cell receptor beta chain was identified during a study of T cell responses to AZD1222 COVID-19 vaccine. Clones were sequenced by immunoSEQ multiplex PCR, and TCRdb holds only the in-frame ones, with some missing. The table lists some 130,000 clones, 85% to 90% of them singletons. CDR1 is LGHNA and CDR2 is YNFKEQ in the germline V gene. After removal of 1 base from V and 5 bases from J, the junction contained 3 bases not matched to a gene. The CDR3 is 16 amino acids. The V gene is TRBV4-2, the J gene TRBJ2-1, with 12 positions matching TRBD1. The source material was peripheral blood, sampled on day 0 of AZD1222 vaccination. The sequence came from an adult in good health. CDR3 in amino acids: CASSQVGDRGHNEQFF. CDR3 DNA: TGTGCCAGCAGCCAAGTGGGGGACAGGGGGCACAATGAGCAGTTCTTC.